The 17 T cell receptor beta chains given below trace back to one sample, sequenced in a study of human T cells and chemical hapten exposure. Time point noted: healthy volunteer bleed at 6 weeks. Sequencing started from total RNA isolated from unfractionated whole blood. TCRdb re-analysed the RACE reads in MiXCR, keeping a single row per CDR3 protein. Seen here are fewer than 40,000 distinct CDR3 sequences, approximately 5% observed once, and the top ten hold roughly 13%. Sequences were obtained from whole blood. Receptors were obtained from a human donor in good health. Some clones in this sample may be carry-over from other donors' samples.

This clonotype came up many times. The CDR3 loop reads CASKKRGGGANTGELFF. The CDR3 DNA reads as TGTGCCAGCAAAAAAAGAGGGGGAGGGGCGAACACCGGGGAGCTGTTTTTT. V is TRBV3-1 and J is TRBJ2-2; perhaps TRBD2 as D (7 bases). In germline, CDR1 is LGHDT, CDR2 YNNKEL (reference sequence). The CDR3 spans 17 residues. Trimming took 7 bases from V and 0 from J, leaving 18 bases between them. Complete variable domain (other parts from reference TRBV3-1 and TRBJ2-2): DTAVSQTPKYLVTQMGNDKSIKCEQNLGHDTMYWYKQDSKKFLKIMFSYNNKELIINETVPNRFSPKSPDKAHLNLHINSLELGDSAVYFCASKKRGGGANTGELFFGEGSRLTVL.

In this sample, this clonotype turned up a few times. The chain employs TRBV20-1 and TRBJ1-1; D uncertain. V was clipped by 4 bases and J by 3 bases, with 9 bases between them. This CDR3 comprises 12 residues. CDR1 is DFQATT and CDR2 is SNEGSKA in the germline V gene (reference sequence). CDR3 DNA: TGCAGTGCTAATGTAGGGTACACTGAAGCTTTCTTT. Its translation: CSANVGYTEAFF.

This clonotype was found a few times. The chain has TRBV20-1 and TRBJ2-7, with TRBD2 matching 8 bases. This CDR3 is 14 amino acids long. In germline, CDR1 is DFQATT, CDR2 SNEGSKA (reference sequence). V was pared by 3 bases and J by 6 bases, with 10 bases of the junction left unmatched. This CDR3 is CSASTAGLASEQYF. The CDR3 DNA follows: TGCAGTGCTAGTACCGCAGGACTAGCTAGCGAGCAGTACTTC.

This clonotype was recorded at least ten times. The rearrangement links TRBV20-1 to TRBJ1-6; 8 nucleotides match TRBD1. The CDR3 is 15 residues long. Germline V gene sequence: CDR1 DFQATT, CDR2 SNEGSKA (reference sequence). The V gene end was trimmed by 4 bases and the J gene end by 4 bases; junction bases not matched to a gene: 6. The chain's CDR3 is CSAIQGAQYNSPLHF. The CDR3 nucleotides read TGCAGTGCTATTCAGGGGGCCCAATATAATTCACCCCTCCACTTT.

At least ten counts were recorded for this clonotype. The J gene is TRBJ1-4, the V gene TRBV5-5, with D perhaps matching TRBD1 (6 bases). This CDR3 spans 12 amino acids. Germline V lookup: CDR1 SGHKS, CDR2 YYEKEE (reference sequence). Trimming took off 4 bases at V and 8 bases at J, with 9 bases between the two ends. CDR3 DNA: TGTGCCAGCAGCCTGCAGGGGGAAAAACTGTTTTTT. Translating it yields CASSLQGEKLFF.

This clonotype was seen many times. This sequence joins TRBV12-3 or TRBV12-4 and TRBJ1-1, with 7 bases lining up with TRBD1. With 6 bases clipped from V and 5 bases from J, the junction kept 3 bases outside the gene matches. The CDR3 totals 12 residues. For the CDR3, the DNA is TGTGCCAGCAGACTGACAGGGACTGAAGCTTTCTTT. Translating gives CASRLTGTEAFF.

The chain carries TRBV6-2 or TRBV6-3 and TRBJ2-2; D is uncertain. This CDR3 comprises 14 residues. Germline lookup yields CDR1 MNHEY and CDR2 SVGEGT. Trimming left V 5 bases short and J 5 bases short, with 12 bases between. CDR3: CASSTSPRTGELFF. The CDR3 nucleotides are TGTGCCAGCAGTACCTCCCCGAGGACCGGGGAGCTGTTTTTT.

V and J are TRBV6-6 and TRBJ1-1; TRBD1 is a possible D gene (5 bases). V was pared by 7 bases and J by 0 bases, with 12 bases between. Germline loops: CDR1 MNHNY, CDR2 SVGAGI (reference sequence). CDR3 size: 14 residues. In DNA, the CDR3 is TGTGCCAGCATGACGGACATGGTGAACACTGAAGCTTTCTTT. The encoded protein is CASMTDMVNTEAFF.

This clonotype has more than one count but fewer than ten. The CDR3 DNA reads TGCAGTGCTAGGGTCGGTAGCGGGCAAGAGACCCAGTACTTC. It translates to CSARVGSGQETQYF. This sequence joins TRBV20-1 and TRBJ2-5; 7 bases align to TRBD2. CDR1 is DFQATT, CDR2 SNEGSKA, per germline (reference sequence). The CDR3 covers 14 residues. Trimming cost V 3 bases and J 2 bases; bases outside gene matches: 6.

In its sample, this clonotype was seen many times. The gene calls are TRBV2 and TRBJ1-1, with TRBD1 identical over 8 bases. The CDR3 is 14 amino acids. Germline CDR1 SNHLY, CDR2 FYNNEI. The V and J ends lost 5 bases and 2 bases, in that order; junction bases with no gene match: 4. CDR3 region: CASSFDRGNTEAFF. The CDR3 nucleotides are TGTGCCAGCAGTTTTGACAGGGGCAACACTGAAGCTTTCTTT.

This clonotype was counted at least ten times. The rearrangement uses TRBV4-1 and TRBJ2-3; TRBD2 matches at 13 bases. The germline V gene has CDR1 MGHRA and CDR2 YSYEKL. The V segment lost 4 bases and the J segment 5 bases; nucleotides outside the gene matches: 6. The CDR3 totals 16 residues. The CDR3 reads CASSLTSGGAEDTQYF. The DNA of the CDR3 is TGCGCCAGCAGCCTAACTAGCGGGGGGGCCGAAGATACGCAGTATTTT.

A few counts support this clonotype. The chain is built from TRBV28 and TRBJ1-1; perhaps TRBD1 as D (6 bases). The CDR3 loop spans 14 amino acids. V lost 3 bases, J lost 4 bases, and 12 bases lay in between. Germline CDR1 MDHEN, CDR2 SYDVKM. DNA for the CDR3: TGTGCCAGCAGTTTTGGGCAGGGGCGCACTGAAGCTTTCTTT. It is translated as CASSFGQGRTEAFF.

This clonotype has ten or more counts. V and J are TRBV5-1 and TRBJ1-3, with unresolved D. The CDR3 covers 13 residues. Germline V CDR1 and CDR2: SGHRS, YFSETQ. V was clipped by 4 bases and J by 4 bases, with 9 bases between them. CDR3 bases: TGCGCCAGCAGCAGGGAGAACGGAAACACCATATATTTT. As protein: CASSRENGNTIYF.

V is TRBV7-2 and J is TRBJ2-1, with TRBD2 identical over 12 bases. CDR3 length: 16 residues. Germline CDR1 is SGHTA and CDR2 is FQGNSA. The V gene end was trimmed by 2 bases and the J gene end by 7 bases; junction bases not matched to a gene: 6. The CDR3, as DNA: TGTGCCAGCAGCTTACGTCCTAGCGGGAGGGGTAATGAGCAGTTCTTC. Translating gives CASSLRPSGRGNEQFF. The full variable domain, rest sourced from reference TRBV7-2 and TRBJ2-1, is GAGVSQSPSNKVTEKGKDVELRCDPISGHTALYWYRQSLGQGLEFLIYFQGNSAPDKSGLPSDRFSAERTGGSVSTLTIQRTQQEDSAVYLCASSLRPSGRGNEQFFGPGTRLTVL.

This clonotype was recorded many times. The gene calls are TRBV7-2 and TRBJ1-5; D ambiguous. The CDR3 is 12 amino acids. The germline V gene has CDR1 SGHTA and CDR2 FQGNSA. V lost 6 bases to trimming and J lost 4 bases, with 7 bases between them. DNA of the CDR3: TGTGCCAGCAGAACTCTTAATCAGCCCCAGCATTTT. Translating it yields CASRTLNQPQHF.

This clonotype has just a few counts. V gene TRBV15 combines with J gene TRBJ2-3, with D unresolved. Trimming shortened V by 1 base and J by 4 bases, and 6 bases separated the two germline ends. This CDR3 has 13 residues. Germline lookup yields CDR1 LNHNV and CDR2 YYDKDF (reference sequence). CDR3 in DNA: TGTGCCACCAGCAGAGGACTTCCAGATACGCAGTATTTT. Translated: CATSRGLPDTQYF.

This clonotype was seen ten or more times. The chain uses TRBV29-1 and TRBJ2-5; 11 bases align to TRBD2. V was pared by 6 bases and J by 4 bases, with 1 base of the junction left unmatched. Germline V CDR1 and CDR2: SQVTM, ANQGSEA. The CDR3 runs 12 residues. The CDR3 is CSVLAGGETQYF. The CDR3 coding sequence is TGCAGCGTGCTAGCGGGAGGAGAGACCCAGTACTTC.